Listed below are T cell receptor delta chains from one sample, sequenced in a study of Vδ1+ human thymocytes. TCRdb re-called the multiplex PCR reads using CATT. The table has under 85,000 delta-chain clones, roughly a third seen once. Sequencing used Vdelta1+ gamma-delta thymocytes from the thymus. These receptors were collected from a boy under three years old who had congenital heart surgery. Both conserved end residues are part of each CDR3. A D gene is named only where the DNA matches it firmly. Rows give clone size only sometimes, using once, few, many, or a class for an expanded clone.

D: -
size: few
V: TRDV1
J: TRDJ1
DNA: TGTGCTCTTGGGGAACTAGCTTTACACGGTGGGGAACTCATCTTT
CDR3: CALGELALHGGELIF

D: TRDD3
size: -
V: TRDV1
J: TRDJ1
DNA: TGTGCTCTTGGGGAACTAAGGGCATCCGGTCCTGGGGGAGACTACACCGATAAACTCATCTTT
CDR3: CALGELRASGPGGDYTDKLIF

D: TRDD3
size: few
V: TRDV1
J: TRDJ1
DNA: TGTGCTCTTGGGGAACGGAGCTACCTACTCGGCCCGCACTGGGGGATACGGGGGTACACCGATAAACTCATCTTT
CDR3: CALGERSYLLGPHWGIRGYTDKLIF

D: TRDD3
size: -
V: TRDV1
J: TRDJ1
DNA: TGTGCTCTTGGGGAACGTACCTTTTCCCGGGTACTGGGGGATCCCCCTTGGACCGATAAACTCATCTTT
CDR3: CALGERTFSRVLGDPPWTDKLIF

D: -
size: -
V: TRDV1
J: TRDJ1
DNA: TGTGCTCTTGGGGAACTCAAGTATTATGTCCTGGGGCCAACGACGGGCACCGATAAACTCATCTTT
CDR3: CALGELKYYVLGPTTGTDKLIF

D: -
size: -
V: TRDV1
J: TRDJ1
DNA: TGTGCTCTTGGGGAACTAGGCTGGGCCGATAAACTCATCTTT
CDR3: CALGELGWADKLIF

D: TRDD3
size: -
V: TRDV1
J: TRDJ1
DNA: TGTGCTCTTGGGGAGACCTCCCTTCCTACGGCGCGCTACTGGGGGATACTCGATAAACTCATCTTT
CDR3: CALGETSLPTARYWGILDKLIF

D: -
size: -
V: TRDV1
J: TRDJ2
DNA: TGTGCTCTTGGGGAACTAGGACCATGCCTTCCTACTGGGATACTGGGGGCCTTGACAGCACAACTCTTCTTT
CDR3: CALGELGPCLPTGILGALTAQLFF

D: TRDD3
size: few
V: TRDV1
J: TRDJ1
DNA: TGTGCTCTTGGGCTAGGAAATCCCCGAAGTACTGGGGGATACGAGGACACCGATAAACTCATCTTT
CDR3: CALGLGNPRSTGGYEDTDKLIF

D: TRDD3
size: few
V: TRDV1
J: TRDJ1
DNA: TGTGCTCTTGGGGAACTTCCTACCCTCCCTGTGATGGGGGATACTCCCGATAAACTCATCTTT
CDR3: CALGELPTLPVMGDTPDKLIF

D: TRDD3
size: few
V: TRDV1
J: TRDJ1
DNA: TGTGCTCTTGGGGAACCCTGGATCGGGGATACGCTTACGGACGATAAACTCATCTTT
CDR3: CALGEPWIGDTLTDDKLIF